This T cell receptor beta chain originates from a study of T-cell reconstitution after alpha-beta-depleted transplantation in children. During its preparation, the TCRbeta library received unique molecular identifiers. Each CDR3 protein gets one entry after TCRdb re-called the PCR reads with MiXCR. The repertoire consists of about 420,000 distinct CDR3 sequences, with 11% occurring once and the leading ten covering 5% to 6.5%. The CDR3 is made up of 12 amino acids. Germline CDR1 is GTSNPN and CDR2 is SVGIG (reference sequence). V lost 4 bases, J lost 11 bases, and 8 bases stayed unmatched. The sequencing used PBMCs from the stem cell graft donor, collected from the stem cell graft. The origin of this receptor is a human donor who donated a stem cell graft to a child with acute myeloid leukemia. The rearrangement links TRBV30 to TRBJ1-1; 9 nucleotides match TRBD1. CDR3: CAWTGQGESAFF. CDR3 sequence (DNA): TGTGCCTGGACGGGACAGGGTGAATCCGCTTTCTTT. Drawing the rest from reference TRBV30 and TRBJ1-1, the complete variable domain is SQTIHQWPATLVQPVGSPLSLECTVEGTSNPNLYWYRQAAGRGLQLLFYSVGIGQISSEVPQNLSASRPQDRQFILSSKKLLLSDSGFYLCAWTGQGESAFFGQGTRLTVV.